The present T cell receptor (beta chain) was sequenced within a study of monozygotic twins with inflammatory bowel disease. Whole-study results and caveats: Limited statistical power may explain no repertoire similarity difference between concordant and discordant twins. IBD patients, compared with healthy twins, shared fewer clonotypes with others (especially with disease activity).

Per germline, CDR1 MNHEY and CDR2 SMNVEV (reference sequence). The CDR3 contains 17 residues. A remark on this clonotype: What it binds is not known.

TCRdb reanalyzed the 5' RACE reads, giving one entry per CDR3 protein sequence and no DNA. This sample's table reports approximately 420,000 distinct CDR3 sequences. Sequenced input: blood. V is TRBV27 and J is TRBJ1-3; the TCRdb D gene call, TRBD1, has no DNA to confirm it. This receptor was identified in a human donor with ulcerative colitis or Crohn's disease, or a healthy co-twin of an affected twin (not recorded which). The CDR3 is CASSSLGGIQRGNTIYF.